The 10 T cell receptor beta chains in this list originate from one sample, sequenced in a study of T cell responses to AZD1222 COVID-19 vaccine. Assay: immunoSEQ multiplex PCR; the TCRdb copy retains only in-frame clones and omits some. This sample has some 61,000 clones, with less than 90% found just once. The sequenced sample was peripheral blood, obtained on day 0 of AZD1222 vaccination. Receptors were obtained from an adult in good health.

The chain couples TRBV5-1 to TRBJ2-7, with TRBD1 identical over 7 bases. This CDR3 has 18 amino acids. Germline V lookup: CDR1 SGHRS, CDR2 YFSETQ. After removal of 0 bases from V and 3 bases from J, the junction contained 15 bases not matched to a gene. The CDR3 region has the DNA TGCGCCAGCAGCTTGGGCCCCCCGACAGGGCCCTCCCACTACGAGCAGTACTTC. Its protein product is CASSLGPPTGPSHYEQYF.

CDR3 DNA: TGTGCCAGCAGCTTATTTGGCAGTAGCACAGATACGCAGTATTTT. Translation gives CASSLFGSSTDTQYF. J is TRBJ2-3 and V is TRBV7-2; D call uncertain. The CDR3 spans 15 residues. Germline CDR1 SGHTA, CDR2 FQGNSA. V was trimmed by 2 bases and J by 0 bases, leaving 9 bases between them.

This clone was observed a handful of times. The chain is built from TRBV28 and TRBJ1-1; 10 nucleotides line up with TRBD1. J was trimmed by 5 bases and V by 8 bases; bases with no gene match: 11. CDR1 is MDHEN, CDR2 SYDVKM, per germline. The CDR3 contains 15 residues. The CDR3 nucleotides read TGTGCCAGCCGGCCGGGGACAGGGGATTTGACTGAAGCTTTCTTT. Protein: CASRPGTGDLTEAFF.

The V call is TRBV27, the J call TRBJ2-3, with D possibly being TRBD1 (5 bases). This CDR3 has 14 amino acids. V lost 3 bases to trimming and J lost 2 bases, with 9 bases between them. Per the germline V gene, CDR1 is MNHEY and CDR2 is SMNVEV (reference sequence). CDR3 nucleotides: TGTGCCAGCAGTTTCCAGGGATCCACAGATACGCAGTATTTT. Protein sequence: CASSFQGSTDTQYF.

This chain connects TRBV5-1 to TRBJ2-7; 10 bases line up with TRBD1. The germline V gene encodes CDR1 SGHRS and CDR2 YFSETQ. The junction had 2 bases not matched to a gene; V was cut back by 0 bases and J by 5 bases. This CDR3 is built from 14 residues. The CDR3 DNA follows: TGCGCCAGCAGCTTGGGGACAGGGGGAAACGAGCAGTACTTC. Translation: CASSLGTGGNEQYF.

V usage is TRBV7-2 and J usage is TRBJ2-1, with D hard to call. The germline CDR1 and CDR2 sequences are SGHTA and FQGNSA. With 1 base removed from V and 5 bases from J, the gap between germline ends came to 12 bases. The CDR3 runs 15 residues. The CDR3: CASSLVGFVDNEQFF. DNA for the CDR3: TGTGCCAGCAGCTTAGTAGGGTTCGTCGACAATGAGCAGTTCTTC.

The chain combines TRBV11-2 with TRBJ1-2; 7 nucleotides align to TRBD1. Germline V gene lookup returns CDR1 SGHAT and CDR2 FQNNGV. With V trimmed by 5 bases and J by 7 bases, 7 bases remained unmatched. The CDR3 extends over 13 amino acids. CDR3 nucleotide sequence: TGTGCCAGCAGCGCCGACAGGGCGGGTGGCTACACCTTC. Its translation: CASSADRAGGYTF.

This clone was counted a few times. The chain is built from TRBV3-1 (or the pseudogene TRBV3-2) and TRBJ1-6, with a tentative D call TRBD1 (5 bases). This CDR3 has 14 residues. From germline, CDR1 is LGHDT and CDR2 YNNKEL (reference sequence). Trimming shortened V by 2 bases and J by 8 bases, and 10 bases separated the two germline ends. CDR3 amino acids: CASSQNRGDSPLHF. The CDR3 bases are TGTGCCAGCAGCCAAAACCGGGGGGATTCACCCCTCCACTTT.

The J gene is TRBJ2-7, the V gene TRBV7-9; 10 nucleotides line up with TRBD1. The CDR3 loop spans 15 amino acids. V shed 4 bases, J shed 2 bases, and the junction held 5 bases outside the gene matches. Germline V lookup: CDR1 SEHNR, CDR2 FQNEAQ (reference sequence). DNA of the CDR3: TGTGCCAGCAGCTCACCGGACAGGGGGACCTACGAGCAGTACTTC. It is translated as CASSSPDRGTYEQYF.

The chain employs TRBV7-2 and TRBJ2-3, with 10 bases lining up with TRBD2. Per germline, CDR1 SGHTA and CDR2 FQGNSA. This CDR3 region has 15 residues. J gave up 8 bases and V 0 bases, and 5 bases lay outside the gene matches. CDR3 coding DNA: TGTGCCAGCAGCTTAGCGACGCCTAGCGGGGGTACGCAGTATTTT. Protein sequence: CASSLATPSGGTQYF.